A single sample gave rise to the 25 T cell receptor beta chains below, sequenced in a study of OX40 agonist ivuxolimab in advanced cancers. Assay used: immunoSEQ multiplex PCR; TCRdb lists only in-frame clones, some missing. Found here are about 130,000 clones, approximately 94% of them singletons; the top ten hold under 1.3%. Sequences were derived from CD4+ or CD8+ T cells sorted from blood, sampled in a trial of the OX40 agonist ivuxolimab. The receptors shown here come from an adult with an advanced solid tumor such as melanoma, head and neck, liver or kidney cancer.

The chain joins TRBV9 to TRBJ2-4; TRBD1 agrees at 8 bases. Germline V gene sequence: CDR1 SGDLS, CDR2 YYNGEE. CDR3 length: 15 residues. With V trimmed by 2 bases and J by 6 bases, 7 bases remained unmatched. The CDR3 nucleotides are TGTGCCAGCAGCGTGACCGGACAGGGCAGAAACATTCAGTACTTC. Protein: CASSVTGQGRNIQYF.

The chain couples TRBV4-3 to TRBJ1-4; 8 bases are shared with TRBD1. Trimming at V came to 0 bases and at J to 7 bases, leaving 7 bases not matched to a gene. The CDR3 is 16 residues long. Per the germline V gene, CDR1 is LGHNA and CDR2 is YSLEER. In DNA form, the CDR3 reads TGCGCCAGCAGCCAAGAGAGGGCAGGGGGCGGTGAAAAACTGTTTTTT. Translating gives CASSQERAGGGEKLFF.

The chain carries TRBV6-5 and TRBJ2-1, with D perhaps TRBD1 (6 bases). Trimming shortened V by 8 bases and J by 8 bases, and 16 bases separated the two germline ends. Per the germline V gene, CDR1 is MNHEY and CDR2 is SVGAGI. CDR3 length: 13 residues. The CDR3: CASSTSRGYEQFF. CDR3 nucleotides: TGTGCCAGCTCAACTTCCAGGGGCTATGAGCAGTTCTTC.

The CDR3 nucleotides are TGTGCCAGCAGTCGAGCCCGGGGCTATGGCTACACCTTC. Translating gives CASSRARGYGYTF. The V gene is TRBV6-5, the J gene TRBJ1-2; D is uncertain. The germline V gene has CDR1 MNHEY and CDR2 SVGAGI. V was pared by 5 bases and J by 4 bases, with 11 bases between. This CDR3 region has 13 residues.

The chain recombines TRBV15 with TRBJ2-7, with D perhaps TRBD2 (6 bases). CDR1 is LNHNV, CDR2 YYDKDF, per germline (reference sequence). The CDR3 is 13 residues long. Trimming removed 1 base from V and 5 bases from J, with 9 bases in between. The CDR3 nucleotides read TGTGCCACCAGCAGAGGAGGAGGGGACGAGCAGTACTTC. It codes for CATSRGGGDEQYF.

The gene calls are TRBV7-2 and TRBJ1-2, with TRBD1 identical over 7 bases. In germline, CDR1 is SGHTA, CDR2 FQGNSA. The CDR3 loop spans 14 amino acids. V lost 4 bases, J lost 7 bases, and 9 bases stayed unmatched. The chain's CDR3 is CASSSQGGLSGYTF. The DNA for the CDR3 is TGTGCCAGCAGCTCTCAGGGGGGACTAAGTGGCTACACCTTC.

Here the CDR3 reads CASSRGNRYEQYF. The CDR3 bases are TGTGCCAGCTCAAGGGGGAACCGCTACGAGCAGTACTTC. The chain uses TRBV18 and TRBJ2-7; D perhaps matches TRBD1 (6 bases). V shed 5 bases and J shed 3 bases, with 11 bases lying between them. The germline V gene has CDR1 KGHSH and CDR2 LQKENI. This CDR3 is 13 amino acids long.

Concerning this clone: Different DNA sequences within this sample yield the same CDR3. The gene calls are TRBV5-6 and TRBJ2-7, with 10 positions matching TRBD1. Trimming removed 3 bases from V and 4 bases from J; junction bases left unmatched: 7. CDR1 is SGHDT and CDR2 is YYEEEE in the germline V gene. CDR3 size: 15 residues. The DNA of the CDR3 is TGTGCCAGCAGCTGGCGGGACAGGGGATGGTACGAGCAGTACTTC. Protein: CASSWRDRGWYEQYF.

V gene TRBV5-1 combines with J gene TRBJ1-4; D not certain. The V gene lost 4 bases and the J gene lost 7 bases, with 14 bases spanning the gap. CDR1 is SGHRS, CDR2 YFSETQ, per germline. The CDR3 covers 14 residues. Here the CDR3 DNA reads TGCGCCAGCAGCGTCGGCCAGGAGCGTGAAAAACTGTTTTTT. Amino acid sequence: CASSVGQEREKLFF.

The chain uses TRBV19 and TRBJ2-7; 7 bases match TRBD1. The V gene end was trimmed by 4 bases and the J gene end by 7 bases; junction bases not matched to a gene: 7. Germline assignment: CDR1 LNHDA and CDR2 SQIVND (reference sequence). The CDR3 runs 13 residues. CDR3 residues: CASSTRQGVEQYF. The CDR3 coding sequence is TGTGCCAGTAGTACGAGACAGGGAGTGGAGCAGTACTTC.

The chain uses TRBV9 and TRBJ1-1, with 9 bases fitting TRBD1. This CDR3 is 16 amino acids long. From germline, CDR1 is SGDLS and CDR2 YYNGEE. V trimming: 4 bases; J trimming: 2 bases; junction bases outside the gene matches: 9. The CDR3 region has the DNA TGTGCCAGCAGCCCTCGGACAGGGGTGGGAAACACTGAAGCTTTCTTT. Translated, it gives CASSPRTGVGNTEAFF.

This chain connects TRBV7-9 to TRBJ1-2; 8 bases agree with TRBD1. The CDR3 extends over 14 amino acids. Germline V gene data show CDR1 as SEHNR and CDR2 as FQNEAQ (reference sequence). With 5 bases clipped from V and 8 bases from J, the junction kept 10 bases outside the gene matches. The CDR3 is CASSRQGRGSGYTF. CDR3 DNA: TGTGCCAGCAGCCGACAGGGGAGGGGGAGCGGCTACACCTTC.

The rearrangement uses TRBV5-1 and TRBJ2-3, with 10 bases lining up with TRBD2. The CDR3 is made up of 16 amino acids. Germline CDR1 is SGHRS and CDR2 is YFSETQ. J gave up 0 bases and V 1 base, and 2 bases lay outside the gene matches. The CDR3 loop is CASSLLAGDSTDTQYF. The CDR3, as DNA: TGCGCCAGCAGCTTGCTAGCGGGGGACAGCACAGATACGCAGTATTTT.

V gene TRBV2 combines with J gene TRBJ1-4; no clear D. The CDR3 loop spans 14 amino acids. V was cut by 7 bases and J by 3 bases, with 12 bases left in between. CDR1 is SNHLY and CDR2 is FYNNEI in the germline V gene. The CDR3 loop reads CASIPRFANEKLFF. In DNA, the CDR3 is TGTGCCAGCATCCCGAGGTTCGCTAATGAAAAACTGTTTTTT. Variable domain in full (rest from reference TRBV2 and TRBJ1-4): EPEVTQTPSHQVTQMGQEVILRCVPISNHLYFYWYRQILGQKVEFLVSFYNNEISEKSEIFDDQFSVERPDGSNFTLKIRSTKLEDSAMYFCASIPRFANEKLFFGSGTQLSVL.

This chain links TRBV25-1 with TRBJ1-2; no clear D gene. This CDR3 spans 13 amino acids. Germline CDR1 reads MGHDK; CDR2 reads SYGVNS. V dropped 9 bases and J dropped 3 bases, with 14 bases sitting between them. For the CDR3, the DNA is TGTGCCAGTTCTCATTCGGAGCACTATGGCTACACCTTC. Its protein is CASSHSEHYGYTF.

The chain employs TRBV5-4 and TRBJ2-3; D is unclear. The CDR3 has 11 residues. Trimming stripped 3 bases from V and 7 bases from J, with 6 bases between. Germline V gene sequence: CDR1 SGHNT, CDR2 YYREEE (reference sequence). CDR3 sequence (DNA): TGTGCCAGCAGCTCCGCCAATACGCAGTATTTT. Translating it yields CASSSANTQYF.

The J gene is TRBJ1-2, the V gene TRBV2; TRBD1 might be the D (6 bases). Germline V lookup: CDR1 SNHLY, CDR2 FYNNEI. The V gene lost 11 bases and the J gene lost 4 bases, with 20 bases spanning the gap. This CDR3 is 14 amino acids long. Here the CDR3 reads CAAIPRTDIYGYTF. The CDR3, as DNA: TGTGCCGCGATTCCCCGGACAGACATCTATGGCTACACCTTC.

The chain uses TRBV5-5 and TRBJ1-4; D is undetermined. Between the trimmed V and J ends, which lost 1 base and 3 bases, there was a span of 13 bases. Germline CDR1 reads SGHKS; CDR2 reads YYEKEE (reference sequence). The CDR3 is made up of 16 amino acids. The CDR3 sequence is CASSLIRPAANEKLFF. The CDR3 nucleotides are TGTGCCAGCAGCTTGATTCGGCCCGCGGCTAATGAAAAACTGTTTTTT.

The chain links TRBV4-1 to TRBJ1-6; D gene ambiguous. The germline V and J ends were trimmed by 3 bases and 10 bases, with 7 bases remaining between them. The CDR3 runs 12 residues. Per the germline V gene, CDR1 is MGHRA and CDR2 is YSYEKL. The CDR3 DNA reads as TGCGCCAGCAGCCAGGGCGTGTCACCCCTCCACTTT. Translating it yields CASSQGVSPLHF.

There are a few counts of this clone. This chain connects TRBV2 to TRBJ2-7; 10 bases agree with TRBD1. Germline CDR1 SNHLY, CDR2 FYNNEI. This CDR3 spans 14 amino acids. Germline trimming cut 4 bases from V and 1 base from J; bases unmatched to any gene: 1. CDR3 protein: CASSGQGASYEQYF. The CDR3 DNA sequence: TGTGCCAGCAGTGGACAGGGGGCTTCCTACGAGCAGTACTTC.

The chain employs TRBV28 and TRBJ2-3, with 8 bases identical to TRBD1. The CDR3 is 13 amino acids. Unmatched junction bases numbered 1, after V lost 7 bases and J lost 1 base. CDR1 is MDHEN, CDR2 SYDVKM, per germline. The CDR3 sequence is CASKTGGTDTQYF. CDR3 nucleotides: TGTGCCAGCAAGACAGGGGGCACAGATACGCAGTATTTT.

The rearrangement uses TRBV18 and TRBJ1-1; TRBD1 is a possible D gene (5 bases). This CDR3 comprises 16 residues. Per the germline V gene, CDR1 is KGHSH and CDR2 is LQKENI. V was trimmed by 5 bases and J by 2 bases, leaving 18 bases between them. The CDR3 nucleotides are TGTGCCAGCTCATACCTGAGGCAGGGAGATAACACTGAAGCTTTCTTT. Protein product: CASSYLRQGDNTEAFF.

Remarks on this clone: The sample carries other DNA sequences with the same CDR3. This rearrangement joins TRBV5-4 to TRBJ2-7, with a possible D match to TRBD2 (7 bases). This CDR3 contains 18 residues. Germline V gives CDR1 SGHNT, CDR2 YYREEE (reference sequence). The CDR3 reads CAVGSGGHASALLYEQYF. In DNA form, the CDR3 reads TGTGCTGTCGGTTCGGGGGGCCATGCTAGCGCCCTACTCTACGAGCAGTACTTC.

The chain has TRBV25-1 and TRBJ2-5; 9 nucleotides agree with TRBD1. This CDR3 contains 15 residues. The J segment lost 4 bases and the V segment lost 7 bases, leaving 10 bases of the junction unmatched. Germline V gene sequence: CDR1 MGHDK, CDR2 SYGVNS. CDR3 sequence reads: CASTPDRGAGETQYF. The CDR3, as DNA: TGTGCCAGCACCCCCGACAGGGGGGCCGGAGAGACCCAGTACTTC.

This sequence joins TRBV7-9 and TRBJ1-5, with D possibly TRBD1 on 5 matching bases. The CDR3 covers 14 residues. In germline, CDR1 is SEHNR, CDR2 FQNEAQ (reference sequence). V lost 11 bases to trimming and J lost 4 bases, with 18 bases between them. CDR3 loop: CAGAGTEPNQPQHF. CDR3 nucleotides: TGTGCCGGAGCCGGGACCGAACCTAATCAGCCCCAGCATTTT.